The clone carrying this T cell receptor (beta chain) showed up just a few times. Its cognate antigen is unknown. The record originates from a study of cytomegalovirus exposure and HLA in healthy donors. Study-level results: Fewer N-insertions than the approximately 700-donor mean were reportedly shown by an Asian-associated ancestry cluster in a later analysis. About 90% or about 30% of the time was how often most TCR beta V segments were productive, according to an earlier analysis.

The CDR3 runs to 13 residues. The germline V gene has CDR1 LGHNA and CDR2 YNFKEQ. The trim removed 9 bases at V and 8 bases at J, leaving 10 bases unmatched. PCR used 60 Vbeta primers and 13 Jbeta primers. Generated by immunoSEQ multiplex PCR, the TCRdb table keeps only in-frame clones and is missing some. Of more than 110,000 clones detected, 73% appear once; the ten largest clones hold 14%. V is TRBV4-2 and J is TRBJ2-1; 7 bases map to TRBD2. The sequenced sample consisted of PBMCs. The sequence derives from a human donor in good health. CDR3 nucleotide sequence: TGTGCCAGTGCGGGGGTCCCCAGGGATGAGCAGTTCTTC. Translated, it gives CASAGVPRDEQFF.